This TCR beta chain appears in the sequencing data of a study of response to subunit inactivated influenza vaccine. As concerns this clonotype: Its matching antigen is unknown.

TCRdb re-analysed the RT-PCR reads in MiXCR, keeping a single row per CDR3 protein. The top ten hold 6% to 9.5% of the sample, which has some 600,000 distinct CDR3 sequences, about 14% seen once. The study's findings and limits: The study's authors posited that every seasonal influenza vaccination enlists few new T cells.

The receptor was isolated from a man aged 50 to 60 who received an inactivated influenza vaccine. Source: PBMCs from blood, taken about 14 days before vaccination.

CDR3: CSVDLRGAETQYF. CDR3 DNA sequence: TGCAGCGTTGACCTCAGGGGGGCAGAGACCCAGTACTTC. The rearrangement uses TRBV29-1 and TRBJ2-5, with a weak D call TRBD1 (7 bases). The CDR3 contains 13 residues. Germline lookup yields CDR1 SQVTM and CDR2 ANQGSEA. V lost 3 bases to trimming and J lost 4 bases, with 12 bases between them.